This entry lists 29 T cell receptor beta chains sequenced from one sample in a study of spatial heterogeneity in lung cancer (dated by TCRdb to between 2017 and 2020). The full study reports these points: The tumor nonsynonymous mutation count correlated with the number of expanded alpha and beta TCRs within the tumor.

The intended sense of this specimen's time point label: sample taken at primary tumor resection. The antigens these receptors bind are not known. Library preparation was by 5' RACE. The instrument given in TCRdb is NextSeq 500. TCRdb took the public reads, trimmed them with fastp at Q25, ran MiXCR for clone calling and kept in-frame beta chains. CDR3 protein duplicates are merged, each entry listing the most common genes and DNA. This sample holds 7,500 or so distinct CDR3 sequences; 11% to 15% were observed only once. The ten most abundant clones make up approximately 8.8% of the sample. The sequences come from lung tumor tissue, collected at surgery. These receptors were taken from a female donor with early-stage non-small cell lung cancer.

Concerning this clonotype itself: A library prepared for alpha chains yielded this beta chain as an off-target read; its size is of little meaning. CDR3 region: CASSARDSTFYEQYF. In DNA form, the CDR3 reads TGTGCCAGCAGCGCCCGGGACAGCACCTTCTACGAGCAGTACTTC. V usage is TRBV5-6 and J usage is TRBJ2-7, with 7 bases that match TRBD1. The V gene end was trimmed by 4 bases and the J gene end by 3 bases; junction bases not matched to a gene: 10. Germline CDR1 and CDR2: SGHDT and YYEEEE. There are 15 residues in the CDR3.

Note on this clonotype: This beta chain appears as a stray read in a library generated for alpha chains; its size is not informative. This rearrangement joins TRBV29-1 to TRBJ2-3, with D perhaps TRBD2 (6 bases). CDR3 size: 13 residues. Germline-derived CDR1 and CDR2 are SQVTM and ANQGSEA. Deletions cut 8 bases from V and 5 bases from J, with 17 bases between. The CDR3 nucleotides read TGCAGCTCCCCGGGGGTGGGGGGAGATACGCAGTATTTT. Translating gives CSSPGVGGDTQYF.

A remark on this clonotype: Since the library was made to target alpha chains, this beta chain is a stray read and its abundance is not meaningful. The CDR3 DNA reads as TGTGCCAGCAGCCAACAAGGGGAGTATGAAAAACTGTTTTTT. Translating gives CASSQQGEYEKLFF. This chain joins TRBV3-1 and TRBJ1-4, with D tentatively TRBD1 (5 bases). Between the trimmed V and J ends, which lost 2 bases and 6 bases, there was a span of 10 bases. The germline V gene encodes CDR1 LGHDT and CDR2 YNNKEL (reference sequence). CDR3 length: 14 residues.

In its sample, this clonotype is medium-sized. As an off-target read in a library built for alpha chains, this beta chain has a frequency of little significance. CDR3: CASSPRPLSGANVLTF. For the CDR3, the DNA is TGTGCCAGCTCACCCCGCCCCCTCTCTGGGGCCAACGTCCTGACTTTC. The V call is TRBV18, the J call TRBJ2-6; D ambiguous. The germline V gene has CDR1 KGHSH and CDR2 LQKENI. The CDR3 has 16 residues. Trimming shortened V by 3 bases and J by 0 bases, and 9 bases separated the two germline ends.

This clonotype was counted many times. This beta chain is an off-target read within a library intended for alpha chains, so its frequency means little. V usage is TRBV11-1 and J usage is TRBJ1-6; no firm D call. There are 15 residues in the CDR3. Germline CDR1 is SGHAT and CDR2 is FQDESV (reference sequence). V was clipped by 3 bases and J by 4 bases, with 10 bases between them. This CDR3 is CASSFLPGYNSPLHF. In nucleotides, the CDR3 is TGTGCCAGCAGCTTCCTGCCGGGATATAATTCACCCCTCCACTTT.

In regard to this clonotype: This beta chain was picked up by a library intended for alpha chains and is off target, so its count carries little meaning. V usage is TRBV2 and J usage is TRBJ1-1; 9 bases fit TRBD1. Germline V gene lookup returns CDR1 SNHLY and CDR2 FYNNEI. The CDR3 has 13 residues. J lost 7 bases, V lost 7 bases, and 7 bases had no gene match. The CDR3 DNA sequence: TGTGCCAGCACCTGGGACAGGGAGGGTGAAGCTTTCTTT. Protein sequence: CASTWDREGEAFF.

This clonotype occurred many times. This beta chain appears as a stray read in a library generated for alpha chains; its size is not informative. The chain has TRBV7-8 and TRBJ2-7; TRBD2 is a possible D gene (5 bases). In germline, CDR1 is SGHVS, CDR2 FQNEAQ. The CDR3 is 15 amino acids. V lost 5 bases, J lost 0 bases, and 14 bases lay in between. The chain's CDR3 is CASSPRVLTSYEQYF. The CDR3 DNA follows: TGTGCCAGCAGCCCGCGGGTCTTAACCTCCTACGAGCAGTACTTC.

The sample holds many counts of this clonotype. In a library made to pick up alpha chains, this beta chain is a stray read with a size that means little. The chain has TRBV4-2 and TRBJ2-3; perhaps D is TRBD1 or TRBD2 (5 bases each). Germline V CDR1 and CDR2: LGHNA, YNFKEQ. The germline V and J ends were trimmed by 5 bases and 2 bases, with 20 bases remaining between them. CDR3 length equals 17 residues. CDR3 nucleotide sequence: TGTGCCAGCAGCAGTTCCATGGGACCCGGCATCACAGATACGCAGTATTTT. This translates into CASSSSMGPGITDTQYF.

This clonotype qualifies as medium-sized. As an off-target read in a library built for alpha chains, this beta chain has a frequency of little significance. This chain connects TRBV12-3 or TRBV12-4 to TRBJ2-1, with TRBD1 matching over 9 bases. The CDR3 loop spans 14 amino acids. The V and J ends lost 5 bases and 8 bases, in that order; junction bases with no gene match: 7. The DNA of the CDR3 is TGTGCCAGCAGTACCGGGACAGGGTACCATGAGCAGTTCTTC. The encoded protein is CASSTGTGYHEQFF.

This clonotype is medium-sized. The library was built for alpha chains, so this beta chain is an off-target read and its size means little. V gene TRBV28 combines with J gene TRBJ2-5, with TRBD1 matching 7 bases. CDR1 and CDR2 (germline): MDHEN, SYDVKM. CDR3 length: 16 residues. Germline trimming cut 6 bases from V and 5 bases from J; bases unmatched to any gene: 15. Here the CDR3 reads CASSDSRGPRRETQYF. CDR3 coding DNA: TGTGCCAGCAGCGATTCAAGGGGGCCCCGGAGGGAGACCCAGTACTTC.

This clonotype is medium-sized. This beta chain represents an off-target read in a library built for alpha chains; its size is of limited meaning. This sequence joins TRBV19 and TRBJ2-2; D is unclear. The CDR3 is 16 residues long. The V and J ends lost 5 bases and 3 bases respectively, with 16 bases between them. Germline CDR1 LNHDA, CDR2 SQIVND (reference sequence). The CDR3 spells CASSSRQPKDTGELFF. CDR3 sequence (DNA): TGTGCCAGTAGTTCGAGGCAGCCAAAGGACACCGGGGAGCTGTTTTTT.

On this clonotype: The library was prepared for alpha chains; this beta chain is a stray read, so its frequency means little. The chain carries TRBV5-5 and TRBJ2-7; 9 bases fit TRBD1. Germline V CDR1 and CDR2: SGHKS, YYEKEE (reference sequence). The CDR3 spans 12 residues. With V trimmed by 4 bases and J by 7 bases, 3 bases remained unmatched. Written as DNA, the CDR3 is TGTGCCAGCAGCGGGACAGGGAATGAGCAGTACTTC. This translates into CASSGTGNEQYF.

This clonotype is medium-sized. This beta chain was picked up by a library intended for alpha chains and is off target, so its count carries little meaning. The V gene is TRBV5-1, the J gene TRBJ2-7; possible D gene TRBD1, 5 bases. Germline V gene data show CDR1 as SGHRS and CDR2 as YFSETQ. The CDR3 totals 15 residues. Trimming stripped 1 base from V and 4 bases from J, with 15 bases between. The CDR3: CASSLSRQTTYEQYF. The CDR3 nucleotides read TGCGCCAGCAGCTTGTCCCGACAGACGACTTACGAGCAGTACTTC.

This clonotype was seen at least ten times. This beta chain lies outside the target of a library built for alpha chains; its clone size means little. The chain is built from TRBV6-2 or TRBV6-3 and TRBJ2-1; D might be TRBD1 (6 bases). The germline V gene encodes CDR1 MNHEY and CDR2 SVGEGT. This CDR3 has 12 amino acids. V dropped 5 bases and J dropped 9 bases, with 11 bases sitting between them. The CDR3 reads CASSPRGSEQFF. CDR3 DNA: TGTGCCAGCAGTCCCAGGGGTAGTGAGCAGTTCTTC.

At least ten counts were recorded for this clonotype. Because this beta chain is a stray read in a library intended to capture alpha chains, its abundance should not be given much weight. The V and J genes are TRBV7-9 and TRBJ1-2, with unresolved D. Trimming shortened V by 5 bases and J by 5 bases, and 12 bases separated the two germline ends. CDR3 length: 13 residues. In germline, CDR1 is SEHNR, CDR2 FQNEAQ (reference sequence). The CDR3 DNA follows: TGTGCCAGCAGCGGTGGGAATCAGTATGGCTACACCTTC. It translates to CASSGGNQYGYTF.

Of note for this clonotype: This beta chain appears as a stray read in a library generated for alpha chains; its size is not informative. The chain combines TRBV25-1 with TRBJ2-3; D gene ambiguous. Trimming pared 0 bases from V and 2 bases from J, leaving 6 bases between. CDR1 MGHDK and CDR2 SYGVNS come from the germline V gene. CDR3 length: 14 residues. Here the CDR3 DNA reads TGTGCCAGCAGTGAATATGCTCTCACAGATACGCAGTATTTT. Translation gives CASSEYALTDTQYF.

This clonotype was observed once. Found in a library prepared for alpha chains, this beta chain is an off-target read, and its abundance has little meaning. The V gene is TRBV20-1, the J gene TRBJ2-3; D call uncertain. Germline values: CDR1 DFQATT, CDR2 SNEGSKA (reference sequence). The CDR3 totals 12 residues. V was trimmed by 5 bases and J by 6 bases, leaving 12 bases between them. CDR3: CSASPLADTQYF. CDR3 in DNA: TGCAGTGCTTCGCCACTGGCGGATACGCAGTATTTT.

Sample share makes this clonotype medium-sized. Being off target in a library aimed at alpha chains, this beta chain has a size of little meaning. The chain recombines TRBV7-6 with TRBJ2-2, with D tentatively TRBD1 (6 bases). Germline V gene sequence: CDR1 SGHVS, CDR2 FNYEAQ. The CDR3 has 17 amino acids. V was clipped by 1 base and J by 0 bases, with 12 bases between them. The CDR3 loop reads CASSLGSGQTNTGELFF. In DNA form, the CDR3 reads TGTGCCAGCAGCTTAGGATCGGGACAAACGAACACCGGGGAGCTGTTTTTT.

By share, this clonotype counts as medium-sized (0.01 to 0.1%). This beta chain is an unintended read in a library built for alpha chains; its size means little. The chain recombines TRBV20-1 with TRBJ1-1; 9 nucleotides match TRBD1. From germline, CDR1 is DFQATT and CDR2 SNEGSKA (reference sequence). The ends lost 6 bases at V and 10 bases at J; junction bases unmatched: 15. This CDR3 comprises 14 residues. The CDR3 nucleotides are TGCAGTGCGATCGGACAGGGGCTTGGGTTTGGAGCTTTCTTT. It is translated as CSAIGQGLGFGAFF.

A remark on this clonotype: The size of this beta chain means little, since it is a stray read in a library made for alpha chains. The CDR3 DNA reads as TGCGCCAGCAGCACAACCGGGACAGGTTTCACCGGGGAGCTGTTTTTT. As protein: CASSTTGTGFTGELFF. The rearrangement uses TRBV5-1 and TRBJ2-2; 8 bases are shared with TRBD1. The germline V gene encodes CDR1 SGHRS and CDR2 YFSETQ. Unmatched junction bases numbered 9, after V lost 4 bases and J lost 4 bases. CDR3 length: 16 residues.

There are many counts of this clonotype. The size of this beta chain means little, since it is a stray read in a library made for alpha chains. The rearrangement uses TRBV6-1 and TRBJ2-3; D unclear. Trimming removed 6 bases from V and 6 bases from J, with 13 bases in between. The germline CDR1 and CDR2 sequences are MNHNS and SASEGT. There are 13 residues in the CDR3. CDR3 region: CASSEPARDTQYF. The CDR3 bases are TGTGCCAGCAGCGAGCCGGCTCGGGATACGCAGTATTTT.

This clonotype was seen only once. Since it is a stray read in a library aimed at alpha chains, this beta chain has a size that is not meaningful. The chain uses TRBV6-2 or TRBV6-3 and TRBJ1-1, with 7 bases matching TRBD1. The junction had 11 bases not matched to a gene; V was cut back by 7 bases and J by 0 bases. This CDR3 region has 16 residues. Looked up from germline, CDR1 is MNHEY and CDR2 is SVGEGT. CDR3 bases: TGTGCCAGCACCCCTTGGCAGGGGGTTATGAACACTGAAGCTTTCTTT. It codes for CASTPWQGVMNTEAFF.

This clonotype is deemed medium-sized. This beta chain is a stray sequence in a library constructed for alpha chains; its clone size is not meaningful. The V call is TRBV24-1, the J call TRBJ2-3, with D perhaps given as TRBD1 or TRBD2 (6 bases each). There are 14 residues in the CDR3. Per germline, CDR1 KGHDR and CDR2 SFDVKD. V was shortened by 10 bases and J by 1 base, with 14 bases between the two germline ends. This chain's CDR3 is CATGGYPGTDTQYF. DNA for the CDR3: TGTGCCACGGGGGGCTACCCCGGCACAGATACGCAGTATTTT.

Notes on this clonotype: With the library built for alpha chains, this beta chain is off target and its frequency is not meaningful. V usage is TRBV28 and J usage is TRBJ1-1; TRBD1 might be the D (6 bases). Germline V gene lookup returns CDR1 MDHEN and CDR2 SYDVKM. CDR3 length equals 15 residues. V lost 2 bases, J lost 1 base, and 11 bases lay in between. The CDR3: CASSLLGQRNTEAFF. CDR3 nucleotides: TGTGCCAGCAGTTTACTGGGACAAAGGAACACTGAAGCTTTCTTT. Together with reference TRBV28 and TRBJ1-1, the CDR3 gives the full variable domain: DVKVTQSSRYLVKRTGEKVFLECVQDMDHENMFWYRQDPGLGLRLIYFSYDVKMKEKGDIPEGYSVSREKKERFSLILESASTNQTSMYLCASSLLGQRNTEAFFGQGTRLTVV.

Relative to its sample, this clonotype is medium-sized. Little can be read into the size of this beta chain, an off-target read in a library designed for alpha chains. The V call is TRBV5-1, the J call TRBJ1-1; tentative D call: TRBD1 (6 bases). Trimming removed 3 bases at V and 3 bases at J, with 15 bases between. CDR1 is SGHRS, CDR2 YFSETQ, per germline. CDR3 length: 15 amino acids. DNA of the CDR3: TGCGCCAGCAGCTCCCCCGAACAGGGACACACTGAAGCTTTCTTT. Translation gives CASSSPEQGHTEAFF.

This clonotype appeared many times. This beta chain slipped into a library made for alpha chains as a stray read, so its size is not meaningful. The DNA of the CDR3 is TGTGCCAGCAGCCGGGGGCGGGGGACATTCGGCGATGGCTACACCTTC. As protein: CASSRGRGTFGDGYTF. The V gene is TRBV9, the J gene TRBJ1-2, with D maybe TRBD1 (6 bases). V was shortened by 4 bases and J by 6 bases, with 22 bases between the two germline ends. Per germline, CDR1 SGDLS and CDR2 YYNGEE. This CDR3 contains 16 residues.

This clonotype is medium-sized in the sample. This beta chain came through as a stray read in a library set up for alpha chains, and its size says little. V gene TRBV7-8 combines with J gene TRBJ2-1; D possibly uses TRBD1 or TRBD2 (6 bases each). Trimming shortened V by 5 bases and J by 10 bases, and 24 bases separated the two germline ends. The CDR3 is 16 residues long. CDR1 and CDR2 (germline): SGHVS, FQNEAQ. CDR3: CASSASRGGPRGEQFF. The DNA for the CDR3 is TGTGCCAGCAGCGCTAGTCGAGGGGGGCCGAGGGGAGAGCAGTTCTTC.

A word on this clonotype: In a library made to pick up alpha chains, this beta chain is a stray read with a size that means little. This chain's CDR3 is CSVLVPGELFF. CDR3 nucleotides: TGCAGCGTACTAGTCCCCGGGGAGCTGTTTTTT. The J gene is TRBJ2-2, the V gene TRBV29-1; maybe TRBD2 (5 bases). With 6 bases removed from V and 6 bases from J, the gap between germline ends came to 8 bases. Looked up from germline, CDR1 is SQVTM and CDR2 is ANQGSEA. This CDR3 contains 11 residues.

This clonotype was picked up many times. With the library built for alpha chains, this beta chain is off target and its frequency is not meaningful. V and J are TRBV10-3 and TRBJ1-1; D is uncertain. CDR3 size: 12 residues. In germline, CDR1 is ENHRY, CDR2 SYGVKD. V was cut by 1 base and J by 5 bases, with 5 bases left in between. Here the CDR3 reads CAISEFETEAFF. CDR3 bases: TGTGCCATCAGTGAGTTTGAGACTGAAGCTTTCTTT.